Listed below are T cell receptor beta chains from one sample, sequenced in a study of T-cell memory formation after mild COVID-19. Using its own MiXCR run on the 5' RACE reads, TCRdb lists one record per CDR3 protein. Found here are approximately 300,000 distinct CDR3 sequences, roughly 15% of them singletons; the top ten hold 22%. Sequenced sample: PBMCs or a T cell subset sorted from them (not recorded which). The receptors come from a young man who had mild COVID-19 (a few samples of this study predate the infection). Cell type and time point are not known. Each CDR3 is given with its conserved first and last residue. A D gene is named only where the DNA matches it firmly. Some rows mark clone size as missing; the rest say once, few, many or name a class of expanded clone.

d_call,j_call,v_call,clone_size,cdr3_aa,cdr3_nt
-,TRBJ2-3,TRBV29-1,-,CSVATPSTDTQYF,TGCAGCGTTGCCACTCCTAGCACAGATACGCAGTATTTT
TRBD2,TRBJ2-5,TRBV9,-,CASSAQASGGKETQYF,TGTGCCAGCAGCGCCCAAGCTAGCGGGGGTAAGGAGACCCAGTACTTC
-,TRBJ2-1,TRBV7-6,few,CASSSPGHDVNEQFF,TGTGCCAGCAGCTCCCCGGGACACGACGTCAATGAGCAGTTCTTC
TRBD1,TRBJ2-7,TRBV5-6,few,CASSSLFWTGSYEQYF,TGTGCCAGCAGTTCGCTCTTCTGGACAGGGAGCTACGAGCAGTACTTC
-,TRBJ1-1,TRBV28,-,CASTGGEGTEAFF,TGTGCCAGCACTGGGGGGGAGGGCACTGAAGCTTTCTTT
TRBD1,TRBJ2-1,TRBV29-1,few,CSVDGQGYNEQFF,TGCAGCGTGGACGGACAGGGATACAATGAGCAGTTCTTC
-,TRBJ1-1,TRBV5-4,few,CASSPGGGWGEAFF,TGTGCCAGCAGCCCGGGAGGAGGGTGGGGTGAAGCTTTCTTT
TRBD2,TRBJ2-5,TRBV12-3/TRBV12-4,many,CASSTTSGGLRETQYF,TGTGCCAGCAGCACTACTAGCGGGGGGCTCCGGGAGACCCAGTACTTC
-,TRBJ1-1,TRBV5-1,few,CASSNSFGNTEAFF,TGCGCCAGCAGCAACTCCTTTGGTAACACTGAAGCTTTCTTT
TRBD1,TRBJ2-3,TRBV7-8,-,CASLEGQPQWNTQYF,TGTGCCAGCTTAGAGGGACAGCCGCAGTGGAATACGCAGTATTTT
TRBD1,TRBJ1-1,TRBV7-2,few,CASSPSRDSWRAFF,TGTGCCAGCAGCCCTAGCCGGGACAGCTGGAGGGCTTTCTTT
-,TRBJ1-4,TRBV7-9,few,CASSTEKLFF,TGTGCCAGCAGTACCGAAAAACTGTTTTTT
TRBD2,TRBJ2-1,TRBV7-2,-,CASRARRGDYNEQFF,TGTGCCAGCCGGGCTCGGCGGGGGGACTACAATGAGCAGTTCTTC
-,TRBJ1-2,TRBV4-1,few,CASSQEGRGAYGYTF,TGCGCCAGCAGCCAAGAAGGCAGGGGCGCTTATGGCTACACCTTC
-,TRBJ1-4,TRBV5-1,few,CASSLQGTREKLFF,TGCGCCAGCAGCCTTCAGGGGACTCGGGAAAAACTGTTTTTT
-,TRBJ2-1,TRBV7-9,few,CASNPGVGIYNEQFF,TGTGCCAGCAACCCAGGAGTCGGGATCTACAATGAGCAGTTCTTC
TRBD2,TRBJ2-4,TRBV4-2,few,CASSQEAGGADIQYF,TGTGCCAGCAGCCAAGAAGCGGGGGGGGCCGACATTCAGTACTTC
-,TRBJ1-5,TRBV2,-,CASSARAGDHNQPQHF,TGTGCCAGCAGTGCCAGGGCAGGGGACCACAATCAGCCCCAGCATTTT
-,TRBJ1-1,TRBV19,-,CASSRAAGEAFF,TGTGCCAGTAGTAGAGCCGCCGGGGAAGCTTTCTTT
-,TRBJ2-5,TRBV3-1,-,CASSRGRLETQYF,TGTGCCAGCAGCCGGGGTCGTTTAGAGACCCAGTACTTC
-,TRBJ1-3,TRBV20-1,many,CSARGDTDSGNTIYF,TGCAGTGCCAGAGGGGACACTGACTCTGGAAACACCATATATTTT
TRBD1,TRBJ2-1,TRBV5-4,few,CASSPATGGPYNEQFF,TGTGCCAGCAGCCCCGCTACAGGGGGCCCCTACAATGAGCAGTTCTTC
-,TRBJ1-1,TRBV2,few,CASRSNGAEAFF,TGTGCCAGCAGGTCCAATGGGGCTGAAGCTTTCTTT
TRBD1,TRBJ2-1,TRBV12-3/TRBV12-4,few,CASSVTGTAYNEQFF,TGTGCCAGCAGTGTTACCGGGACAGCCTACAATGAGCAGTTCTTC
-,TRBJ2-1,TRBV29-1,few,CSVVGFWDEQFF,TGCAGCGTTGTTGGCTTTTGGGATGAGCAGTTCTTC
-,TRBJ2-3,TRBV4-2,many,CASSPGSTDTQYF,TGTGCCAGCAGCCCGGGGAGCACAGATACGCAGTATTTT